Below are 2 T cell receptor beta chains sequenced from a single sample in a study of regulatory T cells in long-lasting Graves disease. Sequencing libraries for TCR beta were prepared with iRepertoire HTBI primers and Arm-PCR of CDR3 regions. TCRdb redid the calling of the multiplex PCR reads with MiXCR, one entry per CDR3 protein. The sample gives some 320,000 distinct CDR3 sequences, 15% to 20% of which show up once; roughly 40% is in the top ten. Time point: newly diagnosed GD, antithyroid drugs for less than 3 months. Isolated PBMC RNA provided the starting material for the TCR library. The source was peripheral blood mononuclear cells (PBMCs), collected at new diagnosis, from a patient treated with antithyroid drugs. The receptors here all came from a female donor with Graves disease.

CDR3 loop: CATKTGMNSPLHF. The CDR3 nucleotides are TGTGCCACTAAGACAGGGATGAATTCACCCCTCCACTTT. The chain links TRBV5-4 to TRBJ1-6; 7 bases match TRBD1. Germline assignment: CDR1 SGHNT and CDR2 YYREEE (reference sequence). This CDR3 is 13 amino acids long. Germline trimming cut 9 bases from V and 7 bases from J; bases unmatched to any gene: 7.

This clonotype has just a few counts. The genes are TRBV9 and TRBJ2-7; maybe TRBD2 (6 bases). Trimming took 3 bases from V and 6 from J, leaving 22 bases between them. The CDR3 has 16 amino acids. Germline V gene lookup returns CDR1 SGDLS and CDR2 YYNGEE. The CDR3 sequence: CASSEGWGVLSREQYF. The DNA for the CDR3 is TGTGCCAGCAGCGAGGGTTGGGGGGTCCTCTCTCGCGAGCAGTACTTC.